The table lists the clone carrying this T cell receptor (beta chain) with a few counts. This entry is derived from a study of blood T cell repertoires in COVID-19. Study overall: T cells, B-cell-depleted T cells, or PBMCs provided the cDNA or gDNA that served as material.

The assay was immunoSEQ multiplex PCR, and TCRdb's table has in-frame clones only and misses some. The sample lists more than 110,000 clones, 60% to 85% seen once, with 3.5% to 5% in the top ten. Sequencing input: peripheral blood. The receptor's source is an elderly woman with active or convalescent COVID-19.

CDR3 coding DNA: TGTGCCAGTAGCAGCGGGGGAAGAGGGGAGCAGTACTTC. The encoded protein is CASSSGGRGEQYF. The rearrangement joins TRBV19 to TRBJ2-7, with 8 nucleotides matching TRBD2. V shed 6 bases, J shed 7 bases, and the junction held 8 bases outside the gene matches. The CDR3 sequence is 13 residues long. Germline assignment: CDR1 LNHDA and CDR2 SQIVND (reference sequence).